This is a list of T cell receptor beta chains from one sample in a study of shared clonotypes between healthy human individuals. TCRdb keeps only in-frame clones here, not all; method: immunoSEQ multiplex PCR. The table lists about 2,200,000 clones, 85% to 95% of them singletons. The sample was naive CD8+ T cells from PBMCs. The receptors come from a man younger than 35 in good health. Some clones in this sample may be carry-over from other donors' samples. CDR3s include the opening cysteine and the closing phenylalanine or tryptophan. The D gene is left open where the match is weak. Some rows mark clone size as missing; the rest say once, few, many or name a class of expanded clone.

CDR3 DNA: TGTGCCTGGAGTGTAGCCCCCTGGGGAAATTCGCCCTACGAGCAGTACTTC
CDR3 protein: CAWSVAPWGNSPYEQYF
J gene: TRBJ2-7
clone size: -
CDR3 length: 17
D gene: -
V gene: TRBV30

CDR3 DNA: TGTGCCAGCAGCTGGCTGGGGGGGGCCTCCGCGAACACCGGGGAGCTGTTTTTT
CDR3 protein: CASSWLGGASANTGELFF
J gene: TRBJ2-2
clone size: -
CDR3 length: 18
D gene: -
V gene: TRBV28

CDR3 DNA: TGTGCCAGCCAAAATCAGGGCGGGGGGCCCAATGAGCAGTTCTTC
CDR3 protein: CASQNQGGGPNEQFF
J gene: TRBJ2-1
clone size: once
CDR3 length: 15
D gene: TRBD2
V gene: TRBV27

CDR3 DNA: TGCAGCGTGGGGGCCGGGTTCTTC
CDR3 protein: CSVGAGFF
J gene: TRBJ2-1
clone size: -
CDR3 length: 8
D gene: -
V gene: TRBV29-1

CDR3 DNA: TGTGCCAGCAGTACTAAAGGTCCGGGATCCTATGGCTACACCTTC
CDR3 protein: CASSTKGPGSYGYTF
J gene: TRBJ1-2
clone size: -
CDR3 length: 15
D gene: -
V gene: TRBV6-5

CDR3 DNA: TGTGCCAGCAGTGCCACGGGGACAGGGGACACCGGGGAGCTGTTTTTT
CDR3 protein: CASSATGTGDTGELFF
J gene: TRBJ2-2
clone size: -
CDR3 length: 16
D gene: TRBD1
V gene: TRBV2

CDR3 DNA: TGTGCCAGCAGCCAACCCCGCCGGGACAGAGTACTCCTTTATGGCTACACCTTC
CDR3 protein: CASSQPRRDRVLLYGYTF
J gene: TRBJ1-2
clone size: -
CDR3 length: 18
D gene: TRBD1
V gene: TRBV4-2

CDR3 DNA: TGTGCCAGCAGGAGTAGTGACGGTATCCAAGAGACCCAGTACTTC
CDR3 protein: CASRSSDGIQETQYF
J gene: TRBJ2-5
clone size: -
CDR3 length: 15
D gene: -
V gene: TRBV28

CDR3 DNA: TGTGCCATGAGCGGGACAAGCCCGAACACCGGGGAGCTGTTTTTT
CDR3 protein: CAMSGTSPNTGELFF
J gene: TRBJ2-2
clone size: -
CDR3 length: 15
D gene: -
V gene: TRBV10-3

CDR3 DNA: TGTGCCAGCAGCCAAGACCCGGGACTAGCGTATAATGAGCAGTTCTTC
CDR3 protein: CASSQDPGLAYNEQFF
J gene: TRBJ2-1
clone size: once
CDR3 length: 16
D gene: TRBD2
V gene: TRBV4-2

CDR3 DNA: TGTGCCAGCAGCACCAGACCCGGGGATACGCAGTATTTT
CDR3 protein: CASSTRPGDTQYF
J gene: TRBJ2-3
clone size: -
CDR3 length: 13
D gene: -
V gene: TRBV9

CDR3 DNA: TGTGCCAGCTCCTCAGAGCAGAACACTGAAGCTTTCTTT
CDR3 protein: CASSSEQNTEAFF
J gene: TRBJ1-1
clone size: -
CDR3 length: 13
D gene: -
V gene: TRBV5-4

CDR3 DNA: TGTGCCAGCAGCTGGGGGACAAGGGGCAATGAGCAGTTCTTC
CDR3 protein: CASSWGTRGNEQFF
J gene: TRBJ2-1
clone size: -
CDR3 length: 14
D gene: -
V gene: TRBV5-6

CDR3 DNA: TGTGCCAGCTCGGGACAGGATAATTACGAGCAGTACTTC
CDR3 protein: CASSGQDNYEQYF
J gene: TRBJ2-7
clone size: -
CDR3 length: 13
D gene: TRBD1
V gene: TRBV28

CDR3 DNA: TGTGCCAGCAGTTTGACAGTCAATCAGCCCCAGCATTTT
CDR3 protein: CASSLTVNQPQHF
J gene: TRBJ1-5
clone size: -
CDR3 length: 13
D gene: -
V gene: TRBV27

CDR3 DNA: TGTGCCAGCAGCTTCGGAAACCGAAGCTCCTACAATGAGCAGTTCTTC
CDR3 protein: CASSFGNRSSYNEQFF
J gene: TRBJ2-1
clone size: -
CDR3 length: 16
D gene: -
V gene: TRBV7-9

CDR3 DNA: TGTGCCACCAGCAGAGGTTGGGAGAATCCCGAGCAGTACTTC
CDR3 protein: CATSRGWENPEQYF
J gene: TRBJ2-7
clone size: -
CDR3 length: 14
D gene: -
V gene: TRBV15

CDR3 DNA: TGTGCCAGCAGACCCTCGGACAGGGGGACCTACGAGCAGTACTTC
CDR3 protein: CASRPSDRGTYEQYF
J gene: TRBJ2-7
clone size: -
CDR3 length: 15
D gene: TRBD1
V gene: TRBV7-9

CDR3 DNA: TGTGCCAGCAGTGACAGGGAGGTGGACAATGAGCAGTTCTTC
CDR3 protein: CASSDREVDNEQFF
J gene: TRBJ2-1
clone size: -
CDR3 length: 14
D gene: -
V gene: TRBV27

CDR3 DNA: TGCAGCGTTGAAAAGCTAGCGGGCTCTAAGTATGAGCAGTTCTTC
CDR3 protein: CSVEKLAGSKYEQFF
J gene: TRBJ2-1
clone size: -
CDR3 length: 15
D gene: TRBD2
V gene: TRBV29-1

CDR3 DNA: TGTGCCAGCAGTTTTGGTACTCTCGGGGACGAGCAGTACTTC
CDR3 protein: CASSFGTLGDEQYF
J gene: TRBJ2-7
clone size: -
CDR3 length: 14
D gene: -
V gene: TRBV28

CDR3 DNA: TGTGCCAGCAGCCTAGGACAGGCCCCTTTATCTGCGGGCCACGAGCAGTACTTC
CDR3 protein: CASSLGQAPLSAGHEQYF
J gene: TRBJ2-7
clone size: -
CDR3 length: 18
D gene: TRBD1
V gene: TRBV5-5